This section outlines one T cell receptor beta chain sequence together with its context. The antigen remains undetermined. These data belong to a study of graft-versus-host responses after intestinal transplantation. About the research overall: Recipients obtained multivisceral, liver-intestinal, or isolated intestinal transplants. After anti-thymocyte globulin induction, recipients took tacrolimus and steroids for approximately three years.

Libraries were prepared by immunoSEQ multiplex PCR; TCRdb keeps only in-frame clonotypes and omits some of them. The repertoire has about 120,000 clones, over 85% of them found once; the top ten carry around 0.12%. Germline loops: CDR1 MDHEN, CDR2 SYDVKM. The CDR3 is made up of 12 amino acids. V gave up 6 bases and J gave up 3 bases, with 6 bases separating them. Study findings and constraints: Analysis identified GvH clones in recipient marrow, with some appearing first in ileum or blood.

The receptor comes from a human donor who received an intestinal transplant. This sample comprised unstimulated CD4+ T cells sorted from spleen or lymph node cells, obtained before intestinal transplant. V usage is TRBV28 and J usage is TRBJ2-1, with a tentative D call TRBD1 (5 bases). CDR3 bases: TGTGCCAGCAGCCAGGGCTACAATGAGCAGTTCTTC. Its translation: CASSQGYNEQFF.